This T cell receptor (beta chain) was recovered during a study of OX40 agonist ivuxolimab in advanced cancers. Study as a whole: Partial responses occurred in Three dose-escalation patients, one with hepatocellular carcinoma and two with cutaneous melanoma.

As concerns this clone: What it recognizes is unknown.

Trimming left V 8 bases short and J 7 bases short, with 12 bases between. The germline gives CDR1 LNHDA, CDR2 SQIVND (reference sequence). There are 12 residues in the CDR3. Study results and caveats: Dosing at 0.1 to 3.0 mg/kg was accompanied by clonal expansion of CD4+ and CD8+ blood T cells by week 6. Mean expanded clone counts were higher in CD8+ than CD4+ T cells.

Assay: immunoSEQ multiplex PCR; the TCRdb copy retains only in-frame clones and omits some. The sample carries 50,000 to 70,000 clones, roughly 86% recorded once. This receptor was taken from an adult with an advanced solid tumor such as melanoma, head and neck, liver or kidney cancer. V usage is TRBV19 and J usage is TRBJ1-5; D is undetermined. The sample consisted of CD4+ or CD8+ T cells sorted from blood, taken in a trial of the OX40 agonist ivuxolimab. The CDR3 region has the DNA TGTGCCAGTGGCAAAGGCGGGCAGCCCCAGCATTTT. This gives the protein CASGKGGQPQHF.